The present T cell receptor beta chain was sequenced within a study of OX40 agonist ivuxolimab in advanced cancers. Across the study: At approximately 83% male, the cohort had a mean age of around 56 years, ranging from roughly 20 to 80.

Some clones are missing from TCRdb's copy, which holds only in-frame ones; the method was immunoSEQ multiplex PCR. The table includes about 100,000 clones, approximately 80% detected once. This clone appeared a single time. The receptor was isolated from an adult with an advanced solid tumor such as melanoma, head and neck, liver or kidney cancer. Sequencing used CD4+ or CD8+ T cells sorted from blood, obtained in a trial of the OX40 agonist ivuxolimab.

CDR3 protein: CASSSGLAGIDEQFF. In DNA form, the CDR3 reads TGCGCCAGCAGCTCGGGACTAGCGGGAATAGATGAGCAGTTCTTC. This sequence joins TRBV5-1 and TRBJ2-1; 13 bases map to TRBD2. V lost 3 bases and J lost 8; bases outside the gene matches: 5. Germline V gene sequence: CDR1 SGHRS, CDR2 YFSETQ. The CDR3 contains 15 residues.